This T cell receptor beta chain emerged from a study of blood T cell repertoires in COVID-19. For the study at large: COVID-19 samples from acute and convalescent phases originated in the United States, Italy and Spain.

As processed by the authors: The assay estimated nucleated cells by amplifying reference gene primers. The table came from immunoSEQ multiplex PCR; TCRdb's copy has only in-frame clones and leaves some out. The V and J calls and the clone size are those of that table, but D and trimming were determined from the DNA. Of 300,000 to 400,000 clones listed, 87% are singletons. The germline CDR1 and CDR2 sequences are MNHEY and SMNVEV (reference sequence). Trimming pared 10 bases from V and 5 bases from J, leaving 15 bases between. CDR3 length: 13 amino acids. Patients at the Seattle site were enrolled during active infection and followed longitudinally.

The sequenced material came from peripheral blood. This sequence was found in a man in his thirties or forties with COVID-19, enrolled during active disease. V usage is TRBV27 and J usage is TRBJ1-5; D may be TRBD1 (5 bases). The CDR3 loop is CATSSGWDQPQHF. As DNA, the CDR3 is TGTGCCACCTCGTCAGGGTGGGATCAGCCCCAGCATTTT.